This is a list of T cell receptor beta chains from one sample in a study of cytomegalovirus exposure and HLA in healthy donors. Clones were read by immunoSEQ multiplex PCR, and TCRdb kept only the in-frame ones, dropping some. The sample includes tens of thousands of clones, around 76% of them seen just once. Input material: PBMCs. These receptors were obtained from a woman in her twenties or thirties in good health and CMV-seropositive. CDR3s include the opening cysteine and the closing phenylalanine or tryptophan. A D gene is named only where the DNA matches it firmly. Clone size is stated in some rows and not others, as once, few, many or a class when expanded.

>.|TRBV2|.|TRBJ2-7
TGTGCCAGCAGTGCCGCAGGGACTCTCTACGAGCAGTACTTC
CASSAAGTLYEQYF
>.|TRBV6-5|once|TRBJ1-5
TGTGCCAGCAGTAGGGGATTGGGAACTAATCAGCCCCAGCATTTT
CASSRGLGTNQPQHF
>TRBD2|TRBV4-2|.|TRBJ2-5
TGTGCCAGCAGCCTAGTAGCGGGAGGCCTAATGGGGGGGTGGGAGACCCAGTACTTC
CASSLVAGGLMGGWETQYF
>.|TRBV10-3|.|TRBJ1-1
TGTGCCATCAGCGATACGGACAGTGTGAACACTGAAGCTTTCTTT
CAISDTDSVNTEAFF
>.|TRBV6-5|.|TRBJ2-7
TGTGCCAGCAGCCGTACTAGCACGGTCTACGAGCAGTACTTC
CASSRTSTVYEQYF
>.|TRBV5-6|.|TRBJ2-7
TGTGCCAGCATCCCCTGGGCACAGGACTACGAGCAGTACTTC
CASIPWAQDYEQYF
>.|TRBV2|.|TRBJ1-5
TGTGCCAGCAGTCTCCTAGGGGAGCCCCAGCATTTT
CASSLLGEPQHF
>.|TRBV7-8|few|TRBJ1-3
TGTGCCAGCAGCTTAACGACAGGTCCTGCCTCTGGAAACACCATATATTTT
CASSLTTGPASGNTIYF
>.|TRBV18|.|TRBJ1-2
TGTGCCAGCTCACCACAGGTAGAGGATGGCTACACCTTC
CASSPQVEDGYTF
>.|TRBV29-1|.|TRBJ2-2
TGCAGCGTCGACAGCAGCTTCACCGGGGAGCTGTTTTTT
CSVDSSFTGELFF
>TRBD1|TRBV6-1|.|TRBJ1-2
TGTGCCAGCATCAGAGACAGGGGAGAAGGCTACACCTTC
CASIRDRGEGYTF
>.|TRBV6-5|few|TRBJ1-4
TGTGCCAGCAGCCAACACGCAACTAATGAAAAACTGTTTTTT
CASSQHATNEKLFF
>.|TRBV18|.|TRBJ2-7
TGTGCCAGCTCCCCACCCTCGGTGGCCTACGAGCAGTACTTC
CASSPPSVAYEQYF
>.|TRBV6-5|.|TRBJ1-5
TGTGCCAGCAAGGGGAACAGCAATCAGCCCCAGCATTTT
CASKGNSNQPQHF
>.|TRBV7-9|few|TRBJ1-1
TGTGCCAGCAGCCGAGGAGGGTCGACTGAAGCTTTCTTT
CASSRGGSTEAFF
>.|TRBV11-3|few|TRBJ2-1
TGTGCCAGCAGCTTAAGCTACAGGCGATCCAATGAGCAGTTCTTC
CASSLSYRRSNEQFF
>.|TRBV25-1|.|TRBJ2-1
TGTGCCAGCAGCGCGGACTTATCCCCCAATGAGCAGTTCTTC
CASSADLSPNEQFF
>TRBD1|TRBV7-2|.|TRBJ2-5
TGTGCCAGCTCTGACAGGGGAAAGACCCAGTACTTC
CASSDRGKTQYF
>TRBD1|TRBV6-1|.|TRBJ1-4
TGTGCCAGCAGTCGGGGACAGGGTAGGGAAAAACTGTTTTTT
CASSRGQGREKLFF
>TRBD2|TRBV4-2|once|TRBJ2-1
TGTGCCAGCAGCCAGACGGGAGGCCCCGTCGATGAGCAGTTCTTC
CASSQTGGPVDEQFF
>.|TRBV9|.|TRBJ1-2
TGTGCCAGCAGCACTGGGACAACCCCTTATGGCTACACCTTC
CASSTGTTPYGYTF
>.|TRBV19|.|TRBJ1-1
TGTGCCAGTAGCATACAGTCGAGGACTGAAGCTTTCTTT
CASSIQSRTEAFF
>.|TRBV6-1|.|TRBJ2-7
TGTGCCAGCAGTGACATAAGACACATTGACTACGAGCAGTACTTC
CASSDIRHIDYEQYF
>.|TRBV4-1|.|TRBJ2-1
TGCGCCAGCAGCCAGGGGCTAGCGTCCTACAATGAGCAGTTCTTC
CASSQGLASYNEQFF
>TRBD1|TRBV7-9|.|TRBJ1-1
TGTGCCAGCAGCTTAGGTGGGACAGGGGGCGCTTTCTTT
CASSLGGTGGAFF
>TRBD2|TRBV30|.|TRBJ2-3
TGTGCCTGGAGTGGACTAGCGGGAGTGTATACGCAGTATTTT
CAWSGLAGVYTQYF
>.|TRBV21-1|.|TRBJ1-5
TGTGCCAGCAGCAAATCGTGGCAGGGTACGAGGAATCAGCCCCAGCATTTT
CASSKSWQGTRNQPQHF
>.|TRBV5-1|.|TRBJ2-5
TGCGCCAGCGGGGAGCAGGCCCCCCAAGAGACCCAGTACTTC
CASGEQAPQETQYF